This T cell receptor beta chain was recovered during a study of blood T cell repertoires in COVID-19. Overall study: Acute-phase and convalescent COVID-19 samples originated in the United States, Italy and Spain. Sources were T cells, B-cell-depleted T cells, or PBMCs; the material itself was cDNA or gDNA.

Authors' data handling: Amplifying reference gene primers gave estimates of nucleated cell counts. The protocol was immunoSEQ multiplex PCR, while the TCRdb copy is restricted to in-frame clones and leaves out a portion. V, J and clone size are taken as reported in that table, and D and trimming were inferred from the DNA itself. The sample records just over 250,000 clones, less than 90% being singletons. CDR1 LNHDA and CDR2 SQIVND come from the germline V gene (reference sequence). V gave up 5 bases and J gave up 1 base; unmatched junction bases: 8. The CDR3 contains 15 residues. This TCR came from a man aged 60 to 69 who had recovered from COVID-19. The sample taken for sequencing was peripheral blood. The V gene is TRBV19, the J gene TRBJ2-7; 7 nucleotides align to TRBD1. The CDR3 loop reads CASSAGTAASYEQYF. CDR3 bases: TGTGCCAGTAGTGCCGGGACAGCCGCTTCCTACGAGCAGTACTTC.